These 27 T cell receptor beta chains were all obtained from the same sample, sequenced in a study of T cell repertoires in cytomegalovirus infection. TCRdb re-called the reads through MiXCR, storing one row per CDR3 protein. The sample consists of about 400,000 distinct CDR3 sequences, less than 20% of them appearing once. The sample taken for sequencing was PBMCs. The receptors derive from a human donor in good health (CMV status not recorded). Some clones in this sample may be carry-over from other donors' samples.

The sample holds many counts of this clonotype. The chain joins TRBV7-2 to TRBJ1-5; no clear D gene. Trimming cost V 5 bases and J 5 bases, with 16 bases left between them. Germline loops: CDR1 SGHTA, CDR2 FQGNSA. The CDR3 has 15 residues. In DNA form, the CDR3 reads TGTGCCAGCAGCCGAGGCGGGCAGAAGTATCAGCCCCAGCATTTT. Translated, it gives CASSRGGQKYQPQHF.

The chain recombines TRBV4-2 with TRBJ1-2; the D is unclear. The CDR3 covers 14 residues. Trimming cost V 0 bases and J 6 bases, with 11 bases left between them. Germline-derived CDR1 and CDR2 are LGHNA and YNFKEQ. Written as DNA, the CDR3 is TGTGCCAGCAGCCAAGATGGGCCCTTTGATGGCTACACCTTC. This codes for CASSQDGPFDGYTF.

This clonotype has ten or more counts. The chain joins TRBV7-2 to TRBJ2-5, with D perhaps TRBD2 (5 bases). The germline V gene has CDR1 SGHTA and CDR2 FQGNSA. V shed 7 bases and J shed 5 bases, with 17 bases lying between them. This CDR3 contains 14 residues. The CDR3 nucleotides are TGTGCCAGCACCCCAGCGGAGTATCCTGAGACCCAGTACTTC. The encoded protein is CASTPAEYPETQYF.

The chain is built from TRBV11-2 and TRBJ2-3; D unclear. The CDR3 totals 13 residues. Trimming removed 4 bases at V and 4 bases at J, with 9 bases between. Per the germline V gene, CDR1 is SGHAT and CDR2 is FQNNGV. The CDR3 DNA is TGTGCCAGCAGCTACCCCTTTTCAGATACGCAGTATTTT. Amino acid sequence: CASSYPFSDTQYF.

This clonotype was detected a few times. J is TRBJ2-1 and V is TRBV7-8, with 9 nucleotides matching TRBD2. Per the germline V gene, CDR1 is SGHVS and CDR2 is FQNEAQ. V lost 1 base and J lost 8; bases outside the gene matches: 12. The CDR3 extends over 17 amino acids. CDR3 loop: CASSLGLAGIRVDEQFF. The CDR3 bases are TGTGCCAGCAGCTTAGGTCTAGCGGGGATCCGGGTAGATGAGCAGTTCTTC.

This sequence joins TRBV3-1 and TRBJ1-6; D gene ambiguous. The germline CDR1 and CDR2 sequences are LGHDT and YNNKEL (reference sequence). V was pared by 3 bases and J by 0 bases, with 9 bases between. The CDR3 is made up of 16 amino acids. The CDR3 coding sequence is TGTGCCAGCAGCCACTTCCAGAGCTCCTATAATTCACCCCTCCACTTT. Translation gives CASSHFQSSYNSPLHF.

This clonotype appeared a few times. The chain has TRBV7-9 and TRBJ2-1; unclear D gene. Germline loops: CDR1 SEHNR, CDR2 FQNEAQ (reference sequence). The CDR3 has 16 residues. The V gene lost 5 bases and the J gene lost 7 bases, with 21 bases spanning the gap. In nucleotides, the CDR3 is TGTGCCAGCAGCCCCACTCGGACCTCTTATATGAATGAGCAGTTCTTC. This translates into CASSPTRTSYMNEQFF.

The chain uses TRBV7-6 and TRBJ1-2, with D possibly being TRBD1 (5 bases). Germline V gives CDR1 SGHVS, CDR2 FNYEAQ. Trimming cost V 2 bases and J 7 bases, with 11 bases left between them. The CDR3 totals 13 residues. The CDR3 DNA is TGTGCCAGCAGCTTATGGCAGGGAGCTGGCTACACCTTC. Its protein product is CASSLWQGAGYTF.

This clonotype showed up many times. The chain employs TRBV7-6 and TRBJ2-7; either TRBD1 or TRBD2 may fit D (5 bases each). V lost 4 bases and J lost 3, with 13 bases in between. CDR3 size: 14 residues. CDR1 and CDR2 (germline): SGHVS, FNYEAQ. As DNA, the CDR3 is TGTGCCAGCAGCTCGTCGGGACGCCTCTACGAGCAGTACTTC. As protein: CASSSSGRLYEQYF.

Remarks on this clonotype: A read error is likely, as this CDR3 ends without the conserved phenylalanine or tryptophan. The CDR3 DNA is TGTGCCAGTAGTCCTCGTAACTTCAACAGGGGCCCCATGAACACTGAAGCTTTCTTA. Its protein is CASSPRNFNRGPMNTEAFL. J is TRBJ1-1 and V is TRBV19; 7 bases map to TRBD1. Germline-derived CDR1 and CDR2 are LNHDA and SQIVND (reference sequence). V lost 5 bases, J lost 0 bases, and 18 bases stayed unmatched. This CDR3 has 19 amino acids.

This clonotype was observed a handful of times. The chain employs TRBV20-1 and TRBJ2-1; D unresolved. V was shortened by 4 bases and J by 0 bases, with 10 bases between the two germline ends. CDR3 length equals 14 residues. Per germline, CDR1 DFQATT and CDR2 SNEGSKA (reference sequence). The CDR3 sequence: CSATRVLSYNEQFF. In DNA, the CDR3 is TGCAGTGCTACACGGGTCCTCTCCTACAATGAGCAGTTCTTC.

This clonotype showed up just a few times. The rearrangement links TRBV7-2 to TRBJ2-3, with TRBD2 matching over 13 bases. V trimming: 4 bases; J trimming: 6 bases; junction bases outside the gene matches: 4. CDR1 and CDR2 from the germline V gene are SGHTA and FQGNSA. This CDR3 is built from 15 residues. In nucleotides, the CDR3 is TGTGCCAGCAGCTCGTGGACTAGCGGGGGTGATACGCAGTATTTT. Residues: CASSSWTSGGDTQYF.

This clonotype was detected ten times or more. This chain joins TRBV7-2 and TRBJ2-1; D remains unclear. The V gene's germline CDR1 is SGHTA and CDR2 FQGNSA. The CDR3 is 12 residues long. The ends were cut back, 5 bases at V and 6 bases at J, with 8 bases in the middle. The CDR3 nucleotides read TGTGCCAGCAGCGGGAACTTCAATGAGCAGTTCTTC. Protein sequence: CASSGNFNEQFF.

This clonotype was counted ten times or more. The V and J genes are TRBV12-3 or TRBV12-4 and TRBJ2-2; D unclear. V lost 6 bases, J lost 5 bases, and 13 bases lay in between. The CDR3 loop spans 14 amino acids. Here the CDR3 DNA reads TGTGCCAGCAGCCAAGGGCATGGGACCGGGGAGCTGTTTTTT. It translates to CASSQGHGTGELFF.

Only a few counts were recorded for this clonotype. The chain combines TRBV7-2 with TRBJ1-6, with TRBD1 identical over 7 bases. This CDR3 spans 17 amino acids. Germline V CDR1 and CDR2: SGHTA, FQGNSA. The J segment lost 10 bases and the V segment lost 0 bases, leaving 12 bases of the junction unmatched. CDR3: CASSLAKGQLKVSPLHF. CDR3 nucleotides: TGTGCCAGCAGCTTAGCCAAGGGACAGCTGAAGGTCTCACCCCTCCACTTT. Variable domain in full (rest from reference TRBV7-2 and TRBJ1-6): GAGVSQSPSNKVTEKGKDVELRCDPISGHTALYWYRQSLGQGLEFLIYFQGNSAPDKSGLPSDRFSAERTGGSVSTLTIQRTQQEDSAVYLCASSLAKGQLKVSPLHFGNGTRLTVT.

This clonotype appeared a few times. V usage is TRBV19 and J usage is TRBJ2-7; D call uncertain. Germline CDR1 reads LNHDA; CDR2 reads SQIVND (reference sequence). V gave up 3 bases and J gave up 7 bases, with 16 bases separating them. The CDR3 is made up of 14 amino acids. CDR3 loop: CASSIRAPAREQYF. In DNA form, the CDR3 reads TGTGCCAGTAGTATCCGGGCCCCCGCGCGGGAGCAGTACTTC.

V usage is TRBV18 and J usage is TRBJ2-7, with 9 positions matching TRBD1. Germline trimming cut 3 bases from V and 4 bases from J; bases unmatched to any gene: 13. CDR3 length: 17 amino acids. Looked up from germline, CDR1 is KGHSH and CDR2 is LQKENI. The CDR3 sequence is CASSPEGGTGILYEQYF. CDR3 sequence (DNA): TGTGCCAGCTCACCCGAGGGAGGGACAGGGATCTTGTACGAGCAGTACTTC.

This clonotype was detected only a few times. The chain carries TRBV4-1 and TRBJ2-7, with 7 bases aligning to TRBD1. This CDR3 region has 13 residues. Germline V gene lookup returns CDR1 MGHRA and CDR2 YSYEKL. J was trimmed by 8 bases and V by 1 base; bases with no gene match: 5. The CDR3 bases are TGCGCCAGCAGCCAAGTTGACAGGGATAAGCAGTACTTC. Protein sequence: CASSQVDRDKQYF.

There are a few counts of this clonotype. The V and J genes are TRBV12-3 or TRBV12-4 and TRBJ1-5; no definite D call. The ends were cut back, 1 base at V and 0 bases at J, with 7 bases in the middle. The CDR3 length is 15 residues. The chain's CDR3 is CASSLGQYSNQPQHF. CDR3 bases: TGTGCCAGCAGTTTAGGGCAGTATAGCAATCAGCCCCAGCATTTT.

This clonotype was seen just once. The CDR3 is CSARMGLGAFF. CDR3 sequence (DNA): TGCAGTGCTAGGATGGGTTTGGGAGCTTTCTTT. This chain uses TRBV20-1 with TRBJ1-1; D gene unclear. The germline gives CDR1 DFQATT, CDR2 SNEGSKA (reference sequence). The CDR3 spans 11 residues. Trimming took off 3 bases at V and 10 bases at J, with 12 bases between the two ends.

The table lists this clonotype with many counts. V and J are TRBV12-3 or TRBV12-4 and TRBJ2-1; D not certain. The CDR3 is made up of 14 amino acids. The germline V and J ends were trimmed by 5 bases and 0 bases, with 8 bases remaining between them. In nucleotides, the CDR3 is TGTGCCAGCAGTCCGCTAGTCTCCTACAATGAGCAGTTCTTC. Amino acid sequence: CASSPLVSYNEQFF.

This clonotype has a count of ten or more. V usage is TRBV7-6 and J usage is TRBJ1-6; TRBD1 is a possible D gene (5 bases). Trimming left V 0 bases short and J 7 bases short, with 16 bases between. Germline CDR1 is SGHVS and CDR2 is FNYEAQ. This CDR3 comprises 17 residues. Here the CDR3 reads CASSLALGGVPNSPLHF. DNA of the CDR3: TGTGCCAGCAGCTTAGCCCTGGGAGGGGTCCCCAATTCACCCCTCCACTTT.

This clonotype was recorded a few times. The CDR3 DNA is TGTGCCAGCAGCTTGGACGGCCAAAGGGGAAAACTGTTTTTT. Protein product: CASSLDGQRGKLFF. The rearrangement uses TRBV7-6 and TRBJ1-4; TRBD1 is a possible D gene (5 bases). The CDR3 is made up of 14 amino acids. Trimming took 3 bases from V and 10 from J, leaving 15 bases between them. CDR1 SGHVS and CDR2 FNYEAQ come from the germline V gene.

This clonotype was counted at least ten times. The chain combines TRBV7-2 with TRBJ1-2; 9 bases map to TRBD1. V was clipped by 5 bases and J by 4 bases; unmatched bases: 8. CDR3 size: 15 residues. Germline-derived CDR1 and CDR2 are SGHTA and FQGNSA. The CDR3 DNA is TGTGCCAGCAGCCTCCTCCGGGACAGGGCCTATGGCTACACCTTC. This gives the protein CASSLLRDRAYGYTF.

A few counts support this clonotype. CDR3 DNA: TGCGCCAGCAGCCTCACTGGGGGACAGGGGGCCTCACCCCTCCACTTT. As protein: CASSLTGGQGASPLHF. V gene TRBV4-3 combines with J gene TRBJ1-6; TRBD1 agrees at 12 bases. This CDR3 has 16 amino acids. CDR1 and CDR2 from the germline V gene are LGHNA and YSLEER. The V gene end was trimmed by 4 bases and the J gene end by 10 bases; junction bases not matched to a gene: 8.

CDR3 protein: CAISESRSRGDTEAFF. The CDR3 nucleotides are TGTGCCATCAGTGAGTCAAGGAGCAGGGGGGACACTGAAGCTTTCTTT. The genes are TRBV10-3 and TRBJ1-1, with TRBD1 matching 7 bases. Trimming removed 0 bases from V and 3 bases from J; junction bases left unmatched: 7. The CDR3 is made up of 16 amino acids. Germline CDR1 ENHRY, CDR2 SYGVKD.

This clonotype occurred many times. This chain connects TRBV7-2 to TRBJ2-2; tentative D call: TRBD2 (5 bases). Germline CDR1 SGHTA, CDR2 FQGNSA. This CDR3 has 15 amino acids. Trimming left V 4 bases short and J 0 bases short, with 9 bases between. The DNA of the CDR3 is TGTGCCAGCAGCTGGAGGAGTGCGAACACCGGGGAGCTGTTTTTT. Residues: CASSWRSANTGELFF.